A single sample is the source of the 12 T cell receptor beta chains below, sequenced in a study of blood T cell repertoires in COVID-19. Method: immunoSEQ multiplex PCR; TCRdb's copy keeps in-frame clones and lacks some. Of more than 300,000 clones listed, more than 85% are singletons. The sequenced sample was PBMCs or T cells enriched from blood (not recorded which). The receptors were sampled from a woman aged 25 to 45 who had been exposed to COVID-19.

The gene calls are TRBV18 and TRBJ1-1; 10 bases are a match to TRBD1. The CDR3 sequence is 18 residues long. CDR1 KGHSH and CDR2 LQKENI come from the germline V gene. Trimming took 2 bases from V and 1 from J; bases not matched to a gene: 10. The CDR3 spells CASSPSVTGGRGNTEAFF. The CDR3 DNA reads as TGTGCCAGCTCACCATCCGTGACAGGGGGCCGGGGGAACACTGAAGCTTTCTTT.

The V and J genes are TRBV11-1 and TRBJ2-1, with D perhaps matching TRBD1 (5 bases). There are 16 residues in the CDR3. Germline V gene lookup returns CDR1 SGHAT and CDR2 FQDESV (reference sequence). V was pared by 0 bases and J by 10 bases, with 19 bases between. The CDR3 DNA sequence: TGTGCCAGCAGCTTAGCGAGAGGCCAGGGCCTGATCGAGCAGTTCTTC. This sequence encodes CASSLARGQGLIEQFF.

The CDR3 is CASSLEGSGTDTQYF. The CDR3 DNA sequence: TGTGCCAGCAGCTTGGAAGGTTCAGGGACAGATACGCAGTATTTT. The chain carries TRBV5-4 and TRBJ2-3, with a possible D match to TRBD1 (5 bases). The CDR3 has 15 amino acids. Germline CDR1 is SGHNT and CDR2 is YYREEE (reference sequence). V gave up 0 bases and J gave up 3 bases, with 11 bases separating them.

The chain joins TRBV29-1 to TRBJ1-1, with D tentatively TRBD1 (5 bases). V lost 7 bases to trimming and J lost 8 bases, with 26 bases between them. Germline V lookup: CDR1 SQVTM, CDR2 ANQGSEA. CDR3 size: 15 residues. In nucleotides, the CDR3 is TGCAGCGCCCAAGGGGTCGGACAATATGTGAAGGAAGCTTTCTTT. Protein sequence: CSAQGVGQYVKEAFF.

This sequence joins TRBV6-9 and TRBJ1-4; no clear D gene. The CDR3 length is 14 residues. V was pared by 3 bases and J by 3 bases, with 8 bases between. Germline assignment: CDR1 MNHGY and CDR2 SVAAGI. CDR3 amino acids: CASSYTRANEKLFF. For the CDR3, the DNA is TGTGCCAGCAGTTACACTAGAGCTAATGAAAAACTGTTTTTT.

The chain carries TRBV5-4 and TRBJ2-2, with 7 bases fitting TRBD2. The CDR3 is 15 residues long. CDR1 is SGHNT, CDR2 YYREEE, per germline (reference sequence). The V segment lost 1 base and the J segment 4 bases; nucleotides outside the gene matches: 4. The CDR3 loop is CASSLRGGGTGELFF. The CDR3 DNA reads TGTGCCAGCAGCTTGAGGGGCGGGGGCACCGGGGAGCTGTTTTTT.

V gene TRBV5-5 combines with J gene TRBJ1-2; D gene uncertain. Germline CDR1 is SGHKS and CDR2 is YYEKEE (reference sequence). The CDR3 totals 15 residues. V was clipped by 4 bases and J by 4 bases, with 17 bases between them. The CDR3 DNA is TGTGCCAGCAGCCGGGAAGGGCAGATGATCTATGGCTACACCTTC. The encoded protein is CASSREGQMIYGYTF.

This chain connects TRBV9 to TRBJ2-5; 10 positions agree with TRBD2. This CDR3 is 16 amino acids long. Trimming at V came to 0 bases and at J to 2 bases, leaving 4 bases not matched to a gene. Germline lookup yields CDR1 SGDLS and CDR2 YYNGEE. The chain's CDR3 is CASSVGGTSAQETQYF. The CDR3, as DNA: TGTGCCAGCAGCGTAGGAGGGACTAGCGCACAAGAGACCCAGTACTTC.

The gene calls are TRBV3-1 (or the pseudogene TRBV3-2) and TRBJ1-1, with D unresolved. The CDR3 sequence is 13 residues long. CDR1 LGHDT and CDR2 YNNKEL come from the germline V gene (reference sequence). Trimming pared 1 base from V and 2 bases from J, leaving 5 bases between. The CDR3 sequence: CASSQGSNTEAFF. The CDR3 nucleotides read TGTGCCAGCAGCCAAGGTTCTAACACTGAAGCTTTCTTT.

The V call is TRBV28, the J call TRBJ2-2; 8 nucleotides line up with TRBD1. J was trimmed by 4 bases and V by 4 bases; bases with no gene match: 2. Germline V CDR1 and CDR2: MDHEN, SYDVKM. This CDR3 contains 14 residues. CDR3 loop: CASSYRGITGELFF. CDR3 bases: TGTGCCAGCAGTTACAGGGGGATCACCGGGGAGCTGTTTTTT.

This rearrangement joins TRBV21-1 to TRBJ1-1. TRBV21-1 is flagged as a pseudogene. CDR3 size: 16 residues. DNA for the CDR3: TGTGCCAGCCCCCTGTGCGGGGGCTCTTTAAACACTGAAGCTTTCTTT. This encodes CASPLCGGSLNTEAFF.

This chain links TRBV19 with TRBJ2-7, with TRBD1 matching over 11 bases. The CDR3 length is 18 residues. CDR1 and CDR2 (germline): LNHDA, SQIVND (reference sequence). Trimming took 1 base from V and 0 from J; bases not matched to a gene: 8. The CDR3 bases are TGTGCCAGTAGTATAGTCAGGGACAGGGGGGCGATCTCCTACGAGCAGTACTTC. Its translation: CASSIVRDRGAISYEQYF.